This is a list of T cell receptor beta chains from one sample in a study of CD8 T cells in Susac syndrome. TCRdb re-called the immunoSEQ multiplex PCR reads through MiXCR, storing one row per CDR3 protein. The data show some 120,000 distinct CDR3 sequences, roughly 94% seen once. The sequencing sample was made of CD4+ T cells from PBMCs. Receptor source: a human donor in good health. CDR3s include the opening cysteine and the closing phenylalanine or tryptophan. The order of the fields is J gene, D gene, clone size, V gene, CDR3 DNA, CDR3 protein. D genes are given only for firm matches. Clone sizes are given selectively: once, few, many, or a class where the clone is expanded.

TRBJ1-2 | TRBD1 | - | TRBV9 | TGTGCCAGCAGCGTAGAGTGGGGACAGTACACTTCAGTTGGCTACACCTTC | CASSVEWGQYTSVGYTF
TRBJ1-4 | - | - | TRBV2 | TGTGCCAGCAGTGACATAAGTCCCCATCGTTTTTTT | CASSDISPHRFF
TRBJ1-1 | - | - | TRBV5-1 | TGCGCCAGCAGCTTGGTCGGGGGGCCATATGGCAACACTGAAGCTTTCTTT | CASSLVGGPYGNTEAFF
TRBJ2-3 | - | - | TRBV9 | TGTGCCAGCAGCGATGGGGCGGGACACACAGATACGCAGTATTTT | CASSDGAGHTDTQYF
TRBJ2-2 | TRBD2 | - | TRBV7-2 | TGTGCCAGCAGCTTAAGCCGAGCGGGAGGCGCCGGGGAGCTGTTTTTT | CASSLSRAGGAGELFF
TRBJ2-5 | - | - | TRBV11-2 | TGTGCCAGCAGTTTGGATTTAGAGACCCAGTACTTC | CASSLDLETQYF
TRBJ2-5 | - | - | TRBV3-1 | TGTGCCAGCAGATTTAAAGAGACCCAGTACTTC | CASRFKETQYF
TRBJ2-4 | TRBD1 | - | TRBV30 | TGTGCCTGTAATACAGGGGATACAAACATTCAGTACTTC | CACNTGDTNIQYF
TRBJ1-2 | - | - | TRBV29-1 | TGCAGCGTTGGAGGGCAGGGAGGGTATGGCTACACCTTC | CSVGGQGGYGYTF
TRBJ1-5 | TRBD1 | - | TRBV5-1 | TGCGCCAGCAGCTTAGCGGGACAGGCCAATCAGCCCCAGCATTTT | CASSLAGQANQPQHF
TRBJ1-2 | - | once | TRBV18 | TGTGCCAGCTCACCACCATCAATGGGGAGTGATCCGAGGGGCTACACCTTC | CASSPPSMGSDPRGYTF
TRBJ2-2 | - | - | TRBV11-2 | TGTGCCAGCAGCTCAGTCAGGGCCGGGGAGCTGTTTTTT | CASSSVRAGELFF
TRBJ2-6 | - | - | TRBV28 | TGTGCCAGCAGCTCCTTTGCAGGGTTGTCGTCTGGGGCCAACGTCCTGACTTTC | CASSSFAGLSSGANVLTF
TRBJ1-2 | - | once | TRBV9 | TGTGCCAGCAGCGCCCGGGGGGGGGACGACTATGGCTACACCTTC | CASSARGGDDYGYTF
TRBJ2-3 | - | once | TRBV6-2/TRBV6-3 | TGTGCCAGCAGTTACCCCAGGGGTACGCAGTATTTT | CASSYPRGTQYF
TRBJ2-7 | - | - | TRBV7-9 | TGTGCCAGCAGCCCGATAGGCGAGCAGTACTTC | CASSPIGEQYF
TRBJ2-1 | TRBD1 | - | TRBV4-3 | TGCGCCAGCAGCCCCGGGACAGGGGTGAATAGTGAGCAGTTCTTC | CASSPGTGVNSEQFF
TRBJ2-6 | - | - | TRBV30 | TGTGCCTGGACCTCGGGGGGGGCCAACGTCCTGACTTTC | CAWTSGGANVLTF
TRBJ2-2 | TRBD1 | - | TRBV28 | TGTGCCAGCAGTTTACTTTTGACAGGGCAAGACGGGGAGCTGTTTTTT | CASSLLLTGQDGELFF
TRBJ2-5 | TRBD1 | once | TRBV7-9 | TGTGCCAGCAGTAGGGACAGACGGACCCAGTACTTC | CASSRDRRTQYF
TRBJ2-1 | - | - | TRBV12-3/TRBV12-4 | TGTGCCAGCAGTTTACTAGCGGAGCAGTTCTTC | CASSLLAEQFF
TRBJ2-1 | TRBD2 | - | TRBV2 | TGTGCCAGCAGTTCGACTAGCGGGAGAGTCCCCAATGAGCAGTTCTTC | CASSSTSGRVPNEQFF
TRBJ2-7 | TRBD2 | - | TRBV7-9 | TGTGCCACTTCATCGGGGGGAAGCTCCTACGAGCAGTACTTC | CATSSGGSSYEQYF
TRBJ2-6 | - | - | TRBV5-1 | TGCGCCAGCAGCTTGGCCGGGACTGGGGCCAACGTCCTGACTTTC | CASSLAGTGANVLTF
TRBJ1-2 | - | few | TRBV6-1 | TGTGCCAGCAGTTTATCCGGCTATGGCTACACCTTC | CASSLSGYGYTF
TRBJ1-1 | - | - | TRBV14 | TGTGCCAGCAGCCAAGATTGGGGGCGTACTGAAGCTTTCTTT | CASSQDWGRTEAFF
TRBJ2-1 | - | - | TRBV3-1 | TGTGCCAGCAGCCAATCCCTCATCAATGAGCAGTTCTTC | CASSQSLINEQFF
TRBJ2-3 | - | - | TRBV6-5 | TGTGCCAGCACCTCGACCATCACAGATACGCAGTATTTT | CASTSTITDTQYF
TRBJ1-6 | - | few | TRBV5-6 | TGTGCCAGCAGCTTGTATCTGGATTCACCCCTCCACTTT | CASSLYLDSPLHF
TRBJ1-1 | - | - | TRBV12-5 | TGTGCTAGTGGTTCCACTATGAACACTGAAGCTTTCTTT | CASGSTMNTEAFF
TRBJ2-5 | TRBD2 | - | TRBV4-1 | TGCGCCAGCAGCCAAGAACCCCCTGGAGCGGGAGGGGAAGAGACCCAGTACTTC | CASSQEPPGAGGEETQYF
TRBJ1-1 | - | - | TRBV9 | TGTGCCAGCAGCGCGAGTACAGGCACTGAAGCTTTCTTT | CASSASTGTEAFF
TRBJ1-1 | TRBD1 | - | TRBV6-6 | TGTGCCATCGGACAGGGGACGGCTTTCTTT | CAIGQGTAFF
TRBJ1-4 | - | - | TRBV7-2 | TGTGCCAGCACCAGACAGGCTAATGAAAAACTGTTTTTT | CASTRQANEKLFF
TRBJ2-7 | TRBD1 | - | TRBV7-3 | TGTGCCAGCAGCAGAGGACAGGGGGCACACGAGCAGTACTTC | CASSRGQGAHEQYF
TRBJ1-5 | - | - | TRBV25-1 | TGTGCCAGCAGTCAGACAGGATTCAATCAGCCCCAGCATTTT | CASSQTGFNQPQHF
TRBJ2-3 | - | - | TRBV30 | TGTGCCTGGAGTGTACCCAGGGTCAGCACAGATACGCAGTATTTT | CAWSVPRVSTDTQYF
TRBJ1-4 | - | - | TRBV7-9 | TGTGCCAGCAGCGCGGGGGAGAGGTCGACTAATGAAAAACTGTTTTTT | CASSAGERSTNEKLFF
TRBJ2-4 | TRBD1 | - | TRBV18 | TGTGCCAGCTCACCGCCTGGACAGGCAAACATTCAGTACTTC | CASSPPGQANIQYF
TRBJ2-3 | TRBD1 | - | TRBV5-1 | TGCGCCTCGGGACAGACCTCAACAGATACGCAGTATTTT | CASGQTSTDTQYF